Listed below are T cell receptor beta chains from one sample, sequenced in a study of T cell responses to AZD1222 COVID-19 vaccine. This table comes from immunoSEQ multiplex PCR, and its TCRdb copy is limited to in-frame clones, with some not included. The sample includes 100,000 to 120,000 clones, 88% of them seen just once. This material consisted of peripheral blood, taken on day 0 of AZD1222 vaccination. The receptors come from an adult in good health. Each CDR3 is given without its conserved first and last residue. Each record gives: V gene, J gene, clone size, CDR3 protein. Some rows have no size entry. The others give once, few or many, or a class for an expanded clone.

>TRBV7-2|TRBJ1-2|.
ASSLGPSGNGYT
>TRBV19|TRBJ1-1|.
ASTETGLGTEAF
>TRBV19|TRBJ1-5|.
ASSSTGTGNNQPQH
>TRBV5-6|TRBJ2-7|.
ASSHGQGALHEQY
>TRBV12-3/TRBV12-4|TRBJ1-5|once
ASRRQGLQPQH
>TRBV10-1|TRBJ1-4|.
ASSRGGGVNEKLF
>TRBV12-5|TRBJ2-1|once
ASGLIGLATGNEQF
>TRBV6-5|TRBJ1-1|.
ASRPGGRTEAF
>TRBV18|TRBJ2-7|.
ASSPILGEQY
>TRBV6-5|TRBJ2-1|.
ASRSQSSYNEQF
>TRBV7-9|TRBJ2-7|.
ASSPGLARLDEQY
>TRBV4-1|TRBJ1-1|.
ASSQFGTGNTEAF
>TRBV5-1|TRBJ1-1|.
ASSYSLSTEAF
>TRBV19|TRBJ1-2|.
ASSTGVLDGYT
>TRBV27|TRBJ2-3|.
ASSLLFGGTDTQY
>TRBV7-8|TRBJ2-7|.
ASSLRTGSSYEQY
>TRBV6-1|TRBJ1-5|.
ASSEEMDTLFQPQH
>TRBV5-5|TRBJ1-2|.
ASSLLLVGGYT
>TRBV19|TRBJ1-3|.
ASSTLDRPNSGNTIY
>TRBV24-1|TRBJ1-2|.
ATSDTTGEIGGYT
>TRBV3-1/TRBV3-2|TRBJ1-5|.
ASSQDPNQPQH
>TRBV9|TRBJ2-5|.
ASSVALAGVETQY
>TRBV19|TRBJ2-7|once
ASSAGQGTGEQY
>TRBV7-9|TRBJ1-6|.
ASGRDVFSPLH
>TRBV5-1|TRBJ1-1|.
ASSLDGQGMNTEAF
>TRBV5-4|TRBJ2-7|.
ASLPDPTSSYEQY
>TRBV19|TRBJ2-7|.
ASSILGSGEQY